What follows describes a single T cell receptor (beta chain). Its cognate antigen is unknown. Repertoires were generated with immunoSEQ multiplex PCR, while TCRdb's copy carries only in-frame clones and drops some. The data show 50,000 to 70,000 clones, under 85% seen once. The data belong to a study of a mutant IDH1 vaccine in newly diagnosed glioma. On the study more broadly: Patients received vaccination from 4-6 weeks after radiotherapy alone, or with temozolomide cycles.

This CDR3 region has 13 residues. The V end was cut by 2 bases, the J end by 5 bases, with 9 bases between. The germline CDR1 and CDR2 sequences are SGHNT and YYREEE (reference sequence). The time point denotes: week 47, end of study. Vaccine doses each comprised 300 ug of mutant IDH1 20-mer peptide, with topical imiquimod. V is TRBV5-4 and J is TRBJ2-3; D is unclear. Sequencing used PBMCs, obtained from a glioma patient whose treatment included an IDH1 peptide vaccine. The TCR sequence derives from a woman in her fifties or sixties with glioma. Here the CDR3 reads CASSLFPRDTQYF. DNA for the CDR3: TGTGCCAGCAGCTTATTTCCCCGAGATACGCAGTATTTT.